This T cell receptor beta chain was captured in a study of patients and donors after allogeneic stem cell transplantation. Using its own MiXCR run on the RT-PCR reads, TCRdb lists one record per CDR3 protein. The data contain approximately 250,000 distinct CDR3 sequences, 13% to 15% of them singletons. The junction had 14 bases not matched to a gene; V was cut back by 4 bases and J by 7 bases. This CDR3 contains 17 residues. Per germline, CDR1 MNHNS and CDR2 SASEGT. This clonotype was counted at least ten times. The receptor was isolated from a human donor who was either an allogeneic HSCT recipient or a stem cell or donor lymphocyte infusion donor (not recorded which). It is not recorded whose cells these are; they may come from a transplant donor. Sequenced sample: blood, either unsorted or a sorted T cell fraction (not recorded which). J is TRBJ2-2 and V is TRBV6-1, with 8 bases aligning to TRBD2. The DNA of the CDR3 is TGTGCCAGCAGTGGTCGTCGGGCGGGGGGCGTGAGCGGGGAGCTGTTTTTT. This translates into CASSGRRAGGVSGELFF.